The 31 T cell receptor beta chains presented below share a single source sample, sequenced in a study of cytomegalovirus exposure and HLA in healthy donors. The PCR made use of 60 Vbeta and 13 Jbeta primers. Sequencing used immunoSEQ multiplex PCR; TCRdb keeps in-frame clones, though not all of them. Of about 93,000 clones listed, around 84% are singletons. The sequenced sample consisted of PBMCs. The receptors were sampled from a woman in her 40s in good health and CMV-seronegative.

The chain carries TRBV11-2 and TRBJ2-5; 9 nucleotides match TRBD1. The CDR3 runs 16 residues. With 5 bases clipped from V and 5 bases from J, the junction kept 12 bases outside the gene matches. Germline CDR1 and CDR2: SGHAT and FQNNGV. This CDR3 is CASSLTRDRAMETQYF. The CDR3 DNA reads as TGTGCCAGCAGCCTAACCCGGGACAGGGCCATGGAGACCCAGTACTTC.

The rearrangement joins TRBV29-1 to TRBJ1-1; 8 bases fit TRBD1. Germline CDR1 is SQVTM and CDR2 is ANQGSEA. J gave up 0 bases and V 7 bases, and 7 bases lay outside the gene matches. This CDR3 region has 14 residues. The CDR3 DNA sequence: TGCAGCGCCCGCGCGGGACAGGTGAACACTGAAGCTTTCTTT. It translates to CSARAGQVNTEAFF. The complete variable domain, with remaining parts taken from reference TRBV29-1 and TRBJ1-1, reads SAVISQKPSRDICQRGTSLTIQCQVDSQVTMMFWYRQQPGQSLTLIATANQGSEATYESGFVIDKFPISRPNLTFSTLTVSNMSPEDSSIYLCSARAGQVNTEAFFGQGTRLTVV.

This chain links TRBV7-2 with TRBJ2-3, with 7 bases aligning to TRBD2. V shed 1 base, J shed 2 bases, and the junction held 3 bases outside the gene matches. In germline, CDR1 is SGHTA, CDR2 FQGNSA. The CDR3 is 15 amino acids. The CDR3 region is CASSLGAGVTDTQYF. DNA for the CDR3: TGTGCCAGCAGCTTAGGTGCGGGAGTCACAGATACGCAGTATTTT.

The J gene is TRBJ2-1, the V gene TRBV7-3, with 9 bases fitting TRBD2. There are 15 residues in the CDR3. In germline, CDR1 is SGHTA, CDR2 FQGTGA. With V trimmed by 5 bases and J by 7 bases, 9 bases remained unmatched. The CDR3 nucleotides are TGTGCCAGCAGCATTAGCGGGAGAAGGGATAATGAGCAGTTCTTC. It specifies CASSISGRRDNEQFF.

In this sample, this clone turned up a few times. V usage is TRBV6-5 and J usage is TRBJ2-2, with D possibly being TRBD1 (7 bases). Trimming pared 6 bases from V and 4 bases from J, leaving 15 bases between. The CDR3 covers 15 residues. Germline V gene lookup returns CDR1 MNHEY and CDR2 SVGAGI. The CDR3, as DNA: TGTGCCAGCAGGACAGGGACTGCCCTCACCGGGGAGCTGTTTTTT. It specifies CASRTGTALTGELFF.

The rearrangement uses TRBV6-4 and TRBJ1-2, with 7 bases identical to TRBD1. The J segment lost 6 bases and the V segment lost 3 bases, leaving 13 bases of the junction unmatched. From germline, CDR1 is MRHNA and CDR2 SNTAGT. The CDR3 runs to 16 residues. CDR3 coding DNA: TGTGCCAGCAGTGATAAATCCGAGACAGGGTTTAATGGCTACACCTTC. As protein: CASSDKSETGFNGYTF.

The chain recombines TRBV4-3 with TRBJ1-2; TRBD1 matches at 10 bases. This CDR3 has 14 residues. J gave up 5 bases and V 4 bases, and 4 bases lay outside the gene matches. Germline lookup yields CDR1 LGHNA and CDR2 YSLEER. This chain's CDR3 is CASSPQDRGYGYTF. CDR3 nucleotide sequence: TGCGCCAGCAGCCCCCAGGACAGGGGGTATGGCTACACCTTC.

The chain employs TRBV19 and TRBJ2-5, with TRBD1 matching over 10 bases. V was clipped by 8 bases and J by 1 base; unmatched bases: 7. This CDR3 is built from 15 residues. Per the germline V gene, CDR1 is LNHDA and CDR2 is SQIVND (reference sequence). The CDR3 DNA reads as TGTGCCAGTCTTTCCCGGACAGGGGGCCAAGAGACCCAGTACTTC. Translating it yields CASLSRTGGQETQYF.

The genes are TRBV15 and TRBJ2-1; D might be TRBD2 (7 bases). V was clipped by 2 bases and J by 7 bases, with 33 bases between them. The CDR3 is made up of 21 amino acids. From germline, CDR1 is LNHNV and CDR2 YYDKDF (reference sequence). The CDR3 DNA is TGTGCCACCAGCAGACGACGGGGGGTTAGCCAGGGGACCGGGAGAGGGAATGAGCAGTTCTTC. Encoded protein: CATSRRRGVSQGTGRGNEQFF.

This chain connects TRBV6-5 to TRBJ1-1, with D maybe TRBD1 (5 bases). Germline CDR1 and CDR2: MNHEY and SVGAGI. CDR3 length: 12 amino acids. Trimming cost V 7 bases and J 7 bases, with 13 bases left between them. CDR3 nucleotide sequence: TGTGCCAGCATTAAGGGCGACAGTGAAGCTTTCTTT. Amino acids: CASIKGDSEAFF.

The chain recombines TRBV6-1 with TRBJ1-6; a possible D gene is TRBD1 (5 bases). Per germline, CDR1 MNHNS and CDR2 SASEGT. The CDR3 consists of 15 residues. The ends were cut back, 2 bases at V and 6 bases at J, with 11 bases in the middle. The CDR3, as DNA: TGTGCCAGCAGTGAAACGGCAGGGTTTAATTCACCCCTCCACTTT. Residues: CASSETAGFNSPLHF.

This clone showed up just a few times. The rearrangement joins TRBV29-1 to TRBJ1-1; tentatively, D is TRBD1 (5 bases). The CDR3 is made up of 11 amino acids. Germline values: CDR1 SQVTM, CDR2 ANQGSEA. Between the trimmed V and J ends, which lost 7 bases and 3 bases, there was a span of 9 bases. This chain's CDR3 is CSALTDTEAFF. The CDR3 nucleotides read TGCAGCGCACTGACAGACACTGAAGCTTTCTTT.

The table lists this clone with a few counts. This chain joins TRBV6-5 and TRBJ1-2; no definite D call. The CDR3 length is 12 residues. CDR1 and CDR2 (germline): MNHEY, SVGAGI. V dropped 6 bases and J dropped 7 bases, with 12 bases sitting between them. The CDR3 DNA sequence: TGTGCCAGCAGGGTTAGGGCGGGTGGCTACACCTTC. Protein: CASRVRAGGYTF.

The chain combines TRBV5-1 with TRBJ2-3; D call uncertain. The V end lost 4 bases, the J end lost 7 bases, and 10 bases lay between the germline ends. This CDR3 contains 12 residues. Germline V gives CDR1 SGHRS, CDR2 YFSETQ. CDR3 nucleotides: TGCGCCAGCAGCACCGTACTGAATACGCAGTATTTT. This codes for CASSTVLNTQYF.

The rearrangement links TRBV5-6 to TRBJ2-2; 9 positions agree with TRBD2. V shed 4 bases and J 1 base; nucleotides not matched to a gene: 8. The CDR3 consists of 17 residues. Looked up from germline, CDR1 is SGHDT and CDR2 is YYEEEE. The CDR3: CASSPAHSGRNTGELFF. CDR3 bases: TGTGCCAGCAGCCCCGCCCATAGCGGGAGGAACACCGGGGAGCTGTTTTTT.

The chain couples TRBV30 to TRBJ2-7, with 8 bases identical to TRBD1. This CDR3 is 14 amino acids long. Germline-derived CDR1 and CDR2 are GTSNPN and SVGIG (reference sequence). With 1 base clipped from V and 4 bases from J, the junction kept 6 bases outside the gene matches. The CDR3 sequence: CAWSEGTGRYEQYF. The CDR3 bases are TGTGCCTGGAGTGAGGGGACAGGTCGGTACGAGCAGTACTTC.

The J gene is TRBJ2-5, the V gene TRBV15, with 8 positions matching TRBD1. The CDR3 runs 14 residues. Looked up from germline, CDR1 is LNHNV and CDR2 is YYDKDF (reference sequence). V lost 0 bases and J lost 5; bases outside the gene matches: 2. CDR3 bases: TGTGCCACCAGCAGAGATCAGGGGGCCGAGACCCAGTACTTC. Translating gives CATSRDQGAETQYF.

In this sample, this clone turned up a few times. The chain uses TRBV10-3 and TRBJ1-2, with D uncertain. Germline values: CDR1 ENHRY, CDR2 SYGVKD. Deletions cut 7 bases from V and 6 bases from J, with 15 bases between. The CDR3 length is 13 residues. CDR3 sequence reads: CAINPFGGHGYTF. The DNA for the CDR3 is TGTGCCATCAACCCTTTCGGAGGGCATGGCTACACCTTC.

The chain carries TRBV5-5 and TRBJ2-3; D might be TRBD2 (5 bases). CDR1 and CDR2 (germline): SGHKS, YYEKEE (reference sequence). V shed 2 bases and J shed 8 bases, with 21 bases lying between them. This CDR3 contains 16 residues. The CDR3 DNA is TGTGCCAGCAGCTTTCAGGTCCGACCAGGAGGAGGTACGCAGTATTTT. It codes for CASSFQVRPGGGTQYF.

The chain recombines TRBV4-3 with TRBJ2-1, with 7 positions matching TRBD2. This CDR3 is 14 amino acids long. V was pared by 8 bases and J by 3 bases, with 7 bases of the junction left unmatched. Germline V lookup: CDR1 LGHNA, CDR2 YSLEER. This CDR3 reads CASRKAGIYNEQFF. The CDR3 DNA reads as TGCGCCAGCCGGAAAGCGGGAATCTACAATGAGCAGTTCTTC.

The rearrangement joins TRBV27 to TRBJ2-1; TRBD2 is a possible D gene (5 bases). The length of the CDR3 is 14 residues. V lost 6 bases, J lost 0 bases, and 9 bases lay in between. The germline V gene has CDR1 MNHEY and CDR2 SMNVEV (reference sequence). The CDR3 DNA reads as TGTGCCAGCAGAAGGAGGCTCTCCTACAATGAGCAGTTCTTC. This codes for CASRRRLSYNEQFF.

The CDR3 loop is CASSLDFYEQYF. The CDR3 bases are TGTGCCAGCAGCTTGGACTTCTACGAGCAGTACTTC. The J gene is TRBJ2-7, the V gene TRBV5-4; the D is unclear. Trimming shortened V by 0 bases and J by 3 bases, and 4 bases separated the two germline ends. Germline lookup yields CDR1 SGHNT and CDR2 YYREEE (reference sequence). The CDR3 is 12 residues long.

In this sample, this clone turned up a few times. The genes are TRBV5-1 and TRBJ1-3; D may be TRBD1 (5 bases). The CDR3 has 15 residues. Per the germline V gene, CDR1 is SGHRS and CDR2 is YFSETQ. V was shortened by 1 base and J by 1 base, with 9 bases between the two germline ends. The CDR3 DNA reads as TGCGCCAGCAGCTTGTCTACAGGTTCTGGAAACACCATATATTTT. It specifies CASSLSTGSGNTIYF.

The chain has TRBV5-1 and TRBJ2-1; D possibly corresponds to TRBD2 (6 bases). Per germline, CDR1 SGHRS and CDR2 YFSETQ. Deletions cut 3 bases from V and 4 bases from J, with 17 bases between. The CDR3 totals 16 residues. In nucleotides, the CDR3 is TGCGCCAGCAGCTCCGTGGTTAGCGGAGATTACAATGAGCAGTTCTTC. Translation: CASSSVVSGDYNEQFF.

This clone was detected only a few times. The genes are TRBV19 and TRBJ1-5; a possible D gene is TRBD1 (6 bases). Germline CDR1 LNHDA, CDR2 SQIVND (reference sequence). This CDR3 spans 14 amino acids. V shed 3 bases and J shed 7 bases, with 13 bases lying between them. The CDR3 region has the DNA TGTGCCAGTAGTATCGGGGCAGGGGAACAGCCCCAGCATTTT. It encodes CASSIGAGEQPQHF.

As regards this clone: The sample holds other DNA sequences that translate to the same CDR3. This sequence joins TRBV9 and TRBJ1-5; D possibly corresponds to TRBD1 (5 bases). Deletions cut 0 bases from V and 0 bases from J, with 7 bases between. CDR3 length equals 15 residues. CDR1 and CDR2 from the germline V gene are SGDLS and YYNGEE. This chain's CDR3 is CASSVGGYSNQPQHF. The DNA for the CDR3 is TGTGCCAGCAGCGTAGGGGGCTATAGCAATCAGCCCCAGCATTTT.

CDR3 residues: CASSLKAGAYEQYF. CDR3 nucleotide sequence: TGTGCCAGCAGCTTAAAGGCGGGAGCCTACGAGCAGTACTTC. This chain connects TRBV7-2 to TRBJ2-7; TRBD2 matches at 7 bases. The CDR3 is 14 amino acids. The ends lost 2 bases at V and 2 bases at J; junction bases unmatched: 3. Germline V gene lookup returns CDR1 SGHTA and CDR2 FQGNSA.

The chain's CDR3 is CASRAPIYEQYF. CDR3 DNA: TGTGCCAGCAGGGCCCCCATCTACGAGCAGTACTTC. J is TRBJ2-7 and V is TRBV21-1; no check of the table's D call, TRBD1, against the DNA was made. TRBV21-1 is a pseudogene. This CDR3 contains 12 residues.

This clone occurred a few times. J is TRBJ2-7 and V is TRBV7-2; 7 bases are a match to TRBD2. Unmatched junction bases numbered 6, after V lost 2 bases and J lost 2 bases. Germline V lookup: CDR1 SGHTA, CDR2 FQGNSA. The CDR3 sequence is 15 residues long. The CDR3 sequence: CASSLRGGSPYEQYF. CDR3 in DNA: TGTGCCAGCAGCTTAAGGGGCGGGAGCCCCTACGAGCAGTACTTC.

The sample holds a few counts of this clone. The chain links TRBV7-3 to TRBJ1-5; D is perhaps TRBD1 (6 bases). Germline CDR1 SGHTA, CDR2 FQGTGA. This CDR3 has 15 residues. V lost 5 bases and J 7 bases, leaving 18 bases between the germline ends. The CDR3 sequence is CASSPSGSGEQPQHF. The DNA of the CDR3 is TGTGCCAGCAGCCCCTCGGGCTCAGGGGAACAGCCCCAGCATTTT.

The chain employs TRBV6-1 and TRBJ1-3; D gene unclear. Trimming cost V 6 bases and J 2 bases, with 14 bases left between them. The CDR3 contains 15 residues. CDR1 and CDR2 from the germline V gene are MNHNS and SASEGT. The CDR3 bases are TGTGCCAGCAGCCCCGACTCGTGGGCTGGAAACACCATATATTTT. Translation gives CASSPDSWAGNTIYF.